These T cell receptor beta chains were read from a single sample in a study of shared T cell receptors in the human thymus. Some clones are missing from TCRdb's copy, which holds only in-frame ones; the method was immunoSEQ multiplex PCR. Here the sample spans 640,000 or so clones, about 89% being singletons. This sample was shared with a second study, whose subject was human thymus T cells.

The sequencing input was thymocytes. These receptors were obtained from a boy under two years old with a congenital heart defect. Each CDR3 is given without its conserved first and last residue. The order of the fields is clone size, J gene, V gene, CDR3 protein. Only some rows state a clone size, as once, few, many or a class for expanded clones.

clone_size: NA; j_call: TRBJ2-5; v_call: TRBV18; cdr3_aa: ASSLSFSGEDKETQY
clone_size: few; j_call: TRBJ2-7; v_call: TRBV10-1; cdr3_aa: ASIGQGAYEQY
clone_size: NA; j_call: TRBJ2-1; v_call: TRBV6-1; cdr3_aa: ASTRQGYSYNEQF
clone_size: NA; j_call: TRBJ1-3; v_call: TRBV10-3; cdr3_aa: AIRDRIETSSGNTIY
clone_size: NA; j_call: TRBJ2-1; v_call: TRBV6-4; cdr3_aa: ASNSGGRYNEQF
clone_size: NA; j_call: TRBJ2-5; v_call: TRBV5-6; cdr3_aa: ASSWEGVPQETQY
clone_size: NA; j_call: TRBJ2-7; v_call: TRBV30; cdr3_aa: ACLKGGGFGYEQY
clone_size: NA; j_call: TRBJ1-6; v_call: TRBV5-6; cdr3_aa: ASSLGVNNSPLH
clone_size: once; j_call: TRBJ2-3; v_call: TRBV9; cdr3_aa: ASSSLAGGFTDTQY
clone_size: NA; j_call: TRBJ2-3; v_call: TRBV10-1; cdr3_aa: ASSSGITDTQY
clone_size: NA; j_call: TRBJ1-4; v_call: TRBV4-3; cdr3_aa: ASSQDRDRGRLATNEKLF
clone_size: NA; j_call: TRBJ1-6; v_call: TRBV4-1; cdr3_aa: ASSQGPQQGARNSPLH
clone_size: NA; j_call: TRBJ1-2; v_call: TRBV5-5; cdr3_aa: ASSLGPQGSYGYT
clone_size: NA; j_call: TRBJ1-3; v_call: TRBV10-1; cdr3_aa: ATSRQFGNTIY
clone_size: NA; j_call: TRBJ2-2; v_call: TRBV28; cdr3_aa: ASSLEEPNTGELF
clone_size: NA; j_call: TRBJ2-7; v_call: TRBV11-2; cdr3_aa: ASSLVGQGLEEQY
clone_size: NA; j_call: TRBJ2-1; v_call: TRBV27; cdr3_aa: ASSLYRGGRGFPYNEQF
clone_size: NA; j_call: TRBJ2-7; v_call: TRBV25-1; cdr3_aa: ASSEFLGQGTYEQY
clone_size: NA; j_call: TRBJ2-4; v_call: TRBV2; cdr3_aa: ASSSLDRVVNIQY
clone_size: NA; j_call: TRBJ2-1; v_call: TRBV5-4; cdr3_aa: ASSLARLKDNEQF
clone_size: NA; j_call: TRBJ2-7; v_call: TRBV5-5; cdr3_aa: ASSFQRATYEQY
clone_size: NA; j_call: TRBJ1-1; v_call: TRBV4-1; cdr3_aa: ASSQDQGHGLPPLTEAF
clone_size: NA; j_call: TRBJ2-6; v_call: TRBV7-3; cdr3_aa: ASSPRLAGFSGANVLT
clone_size: NA; j_call: TRBJ2-5; v_call: TRBV28; cdr3_aa: ASSPRPRDVQETQY
clone_size: few; j_call: TRBJ1-4; v_call: TRBV28; cdr3_aa: ASPRDRVNEKLF
clone_size: once; j_call: TRBJ2-1; v_call: TRBV7-7; cdr3_aa: ASSRSGGNEQF
clone_size: NA; j_call: TRBJ2-7; v_call: TRBV4-3; cdr3_aa: ASSPAGTYEQY
clone_size: NA; j_call: TRBJ2-1; v_call: TRBV5-4; cdr3_aa: ASSLTGDNEQF
clone_size: few; j_call: TRBJ2-1; v_call: TRBV30; cdr3_aa: AWSAHDGTSGPVSSYNEQF
clone_size: NA; j_call: TRBJ1-5; v_call: TRBV27; cdr3_aa: ASSLRGQGGRQPQH
clone_size: NA; j_call: TRBJ2-7; v_call: TRBV13; cdr3_aa: ATGPTGRYEQY
clone_size: NA; j_call: TRBJ1-2; v_call: TRBV7-9; cdr3_aa: ASSWGQGPDYGYT
clone_size: once; j_call: TRBJ2-7; v_call: TRBV7-9; cdr3_aa: ASSLSDRTYEQY
clone_size: NA; j_call: TRBJ1-5; v_call: TRBV6-5; cdr3_aa: ASRAGTGDDQPQH
clone_size: NA; j_call: TRBJ1-3; v_call: TRBV5-6; cdr3_aa: ASSPGQGAAGNTIY
clone_size: NA; j_call: TRBJ1-5; v_call: TRBV27; cdr3_aa: ASSLKDKDKPQH
clone_size: NA; j_call: TRBJ2-1; v_call: TRBV9; cdr3_aa: ASSVGRLAGGSAYNEQF
clone_size: NA; j_call: TRBJ2-3; v_call: TRBV7-9; cdr3_aa: ASSLYAGTDTQY
clone_size: NA; j_call: TRBJ2-6; v_call: TRBV4-3; cdr3_aa: ASSLQRGSSGANVLT
clone_size: NA; j_call: TRBJ1-3; v_call: TRBV6-5; cdr3_aa: ASRATGNGNTIY
clone_size: NA; j_call: TRBJ2-1; v_call: TRBV7-9; cdr3_aa: ASSRGQGSDEQF
clone_size: NA; j_call: TRBJ1-1; v_call: TRBV4-1; cdr3_aa: ASSQDKWGDYTEAF
clone_size: NA; j_call: TRBJ2-1; v_call: TRBV2; cdr3_aa: ASSEGRITSGMSSEQF
clone_size: NA; j_call: TRBJ1-3; v_call: TRBV19; cdr3_aa: ASSVVGRGRENTIY
clone_size: NA; j_call: TRBJ2-1; v_call: TRBV14; cdr3_aa: ASTQGQLAKNEQF
clone_size: NA; j_call: TRBJ2-3; v_call: TRBV28; cdr3_aa: ASSLARGGTDTQY
clone_size: NA; j_call: TRBJ2-7; v_call: TRBV11-2; cdr3_aa: ASSRGPAYEQY
clone_size: NA; j_call: TRBJ1-6; v_call: TRBV7-9; cdr3_aa: ASSSGRTGGFLTLH
clone_size: once; j_call: NA; v_call: TRBV6-1; cdr3_aa: ASSVRGLRIPSSYNEQF
clone_size: NA; j_call: TRBJ1-2; v_call: TRBV27; cdr3_aa: ASSLSRGSYGYT
clone_size: NA; j_call: TRBJ2-4; v_call: TRBV27; cdr3_aa: ASSLRRLAKNIQY